These T cell receptor beta chains were read from a single sample in a study of blood T cell repertoires in COVID-19. The data were produced by immunoSEQ multiplex PCR, yet TCRdb's version contains in-frame clones alone and is incomplete. The sample lists around 130,000 clones, 80% to 90% seen once, with about 2.2% in the top ten. Sample: PBMCs or T cells enriched from blood (not recorded which). These receptor sequences come from a man aged 35 to 55 with acute COVID-19. Each CDR3 is given with its conserved first and last residue. A D gene is named only where the DNA matches it firmly. Size values are once, few and many counts, or a class for expanded clones, and some rows have none.

j_call: TRBJ1-3; d_call: .; v_call: TRBV6-5; cdr3_length: 14; clone_size: .; cdr3_aa: CASTYGGSGNTIYF; cdr3_nt: TGTGCCAGCACCTACGGGGGCTCTGGAAACACCATATATTTT
j_call: TRBJ2-2; d_call: TRBD1; v_call: TRBV7-3; cdr3_length: 16; clone_size: once; cdr3_aa: CASSPGDRGNTGELFF; cdr3_nt: TGTGCCAGCAGCCCCGGGGACAGGGGAAACACCGGGGAGCTGTTTTTT
j_call: TRBJ1-1; d_call: .; v_call: TRBV29-1; cdr3_length: 12; clone_size: .; cdr3_aa: CSGGGQNTEAFF; cdr3_nt: TGCAGCGGCGGGGGACAAAACACTGAAGCTTTCTTT
j_call: TRBJ2-7; d_call: TRBD2; v_call: TRBV7-2; cdr3_length: 17; clone_size: .; cdr3_aa: CASSLVAGGLSSYEQYF; cdr3_nt: TGTGCCAGCAGCTTAGTGGCGGGGGGACTAAGCTCCTACGAGCAGTACTTC
j_call: TRBJ1-6; d_call: .; v_call: TRBV2; cdr3_length: 15; clone_size: .; cdr3_aa: CASKVEQGRNSPLHF; cdr3_nt: TGTGCCAGCAAGGTTGAACAGGGTAGGAATTCACCCCTCCACTTT
j_call: TRBJ2-7; d_call: .; v_call: TRBV2; cdr3_length: 13; clone_size: few; cdr3_aa: CASRVDGYYEQYF; cdr3_nt: TGTGCCAGCAGGGTTGACGGGTACTACGAGCAGTACTTC
j_call: TRBJ1-5; d_call: .; v_call: TRBV19; cdr3_length: 13; clone_size: once; cdr3_aa: CATRNRMEQPQHF; cdr3_nt: TGTGCCACCCGAAACAGGATGGAACAGCCCCAGCATTTT
j_call: TRBJ2-3; d_call: TRBD2; v_call: TRBV5-4; cdr3_length: 16; clone_size: .; cdr3_aa: CASSLALAGTTDTQYF; cdr3_nt: TGTGCCAGCAGCTTGGCACTAGCGGGGACCACAGATACGCAGTATTTT
j_call: TRBJ2-7; d_call: .; v_call: TRBV5-1; cdr3_length: 14; clone_size: .; cdr3_aa: CASSLSGISYEQYF; cdr3_nt: TGCGCCAGCAGCTTGTCAGGTATATCCTACGAGCAGTACTTC
j_call: TRBJ1-6; d_call: TRBD1; v_call: TRBV10-2; cdr3_length: 15; clone_size: .; cdr3_aa: CASSESKGANSPLHF; cdr3_nt: TGCGCCAGCAGTGAGTCGAAGGGGGCAAATTCACCCCTCCACTTT
j_call: TRBJ2-1; d_call: TRBD2; v_call: TRBV2; cdr3_length: 17; clone_size: once; cdr3_aa: CASKGLAGGPSHNEQFF; cdr3_nt: TGTGCCAGCAAGGGACTAGCGGGAGGGCCTTCCCACAATGAGCAGTTCTTC
j_call: TRBJ2-7; d_call: .; v_call: TRBV27; cdr3_length: 13; clone_size: .; cdr3_aa: CASSLIDSYEQYF; cdr3_nt: TGTGCCAGCAGTTTAATAGATAGCTACGAGCAGTACTTC
j_call: TRBJ2-1; d_call: TRBD2; v_call: TRBV3-1/TRBV3-2; cdr3_length: 15; clone_size: .; cdr3_aa: CASSKTSGPYNEQFF; cdr3_nt: TGTGCCAGCAGCAAGACTAGCGGCCCCTACAATGAGCAGTTCTTC
j_call: TRBJ2-1; d_call: TRBD1; v_call: TRBV29-1; cdr3_length: 14; clone_size: .; cdr3_aa: CSVEETGKDNEQFF; cdr3_nt: TGCAGCGTTGAAGAGACAGGGAAGGACAATGAGCAGTTCTTC
j_call: TRBJ2-7; d_call: .; v_call: TRBV28; cdr3_length: 14; clone_size: .; cdr3_aa: CASSLGGNFYEQYF; cdr3_nt: TGTGCCAGCAGTTTAGGCGGGAACTTCTACGAGCAGTACTTC
j_call: TRBJ1-1; d_call: .; v_call: TRBV6-5; cdr3_length: 14; clone_size: .; cdr3_aa: CASRRGIVNTEAFF; cdr3_nt: TGTGCCAGCAGGAGGGGGATTGTGAACACTGAAGCTTTCTTT
j_call: TRBJ1-3; d_call: .; v_call: TRBV5-1; cdr3_length: 17; clone_size: .; cdr3_aa: CASSLGPGLGSGNTIYF; cdr3_nt: TGCGCCAGCAGCTTGGGACCGGGGTTAGGGTCTGGAAACACCATATATTTT
j_call: TRBJ1-5; d_call: .; v_call: TRBV18; cdr3_length: 14; clone_size: .; cdr3_aa: CASSPQRGREPQHF; cdr3_nt: TGTGCCAGCTCACCTCAACGGGGTAGGGAGCCCCAGCATTTT
j_call: TRBJ2-7; d_call: TRBD1; v_call: TRBV7-9; cdr3_length: 13; clone_size: once; cdr3_aa: CASSPSTGHEQYF; cdr3_nt: TGTGCCAGCAGCCCATCGACAGGGCACGAGCAGTACTTC
j_call: TRBJ2-3; d_call: TRBD2; v_call: TRBV28; cdr3_length: 17; clone_size: .; cdr3_aa: CASSLTPGLGSTDTQYF; cdr3_nt: TGTGCCAGCAGTCTCACCCCGGGACTAGGGAGCACAGATACGCAGTATTTT
j_call: TRBJ1-1; d_call: .; v_call: TRBV5-1; cdr3_length: 13; clone_size: .; cdr3_aa: CASSFRQNTEAFF; cdr3_nt: TGCGCCAGCAGCTTCCGACAAAACACTGAAGCTTTCTTT
j_call: TRBJ2-5; d_call: TRBD1; v_call: TRBV5-1; cdr3_length: 13; clone_size: .; cdr3_aa: CASRKQGQETQYF; cdr3_nt: TGCGCCAGCAGGAAACAGGGGCAAGAGACCCAGTACTTC
j_call: TRBJ2-3; d_call: .; v_call: TRBV7-2; cdr3_length: 13; clone_size: once; cdr3_aa: CASSWAGTDTQYF; cdr3_nt: TGTGCCAGCAGCTGGGCAGGGACAGATACGCAGTATTTT
j_call: TRBJ2-1; d_call: .; v_call: TRBV28; cdr3_length: 14; clone_size: .; cdr3_aa: CASRRPWGAYEQFF; cdr3_nt: TGTGCCAGCAGACGTCCGTGGGGAGCGTATGAGCAGTTCTTC
j_call: TRBJ2-4; d_call: TRBD1; v_call: TRBV19; cdr3_length: 17; clone_size: .; cdr3_aa: CASSIAAQGEAKNIQYF; cdr3_nt: TGTGCCAGTAGTATAGCGGCACAGGGGGAGGCCAAAAACATTCAGTACTTC
j_call: TRBJ2-3; d_call: .; v_call: TRBV5-4; cdr3_length: 14; clone_size: few; cdr3_aa: CASRRYLAEDTQYF; cdr3_nt: TGTGCCAGCAGAAGGTATCTAGCAGAAGATACGCAGTATTTT
j_call: TRBJ1-1; d_call: TRBD1; v_call: TRBV18; cdr3_length: 15; clone_size: .; cdr3_aa: CASSPRQGEGAEAFF; cdr3_nt: TGTGCCAGCTCACCTAGACAGGGGGAGGGTGCTGAAGCTTTCTTT
j_call: TRBJ1-1; d_call: TRBD1; v_call: TRBV2; cdr3_length: 14; clone_size: few; cdr3_aa: CASSLQGAPTEAFF; cdr3_nt: TGTGCCAGCAGTCTACAGGGGGCGCCGACTGAAGCTTTCTTT
j_call: TRBJ2-7; d_call: TRBD2; v_call: TRBV4-1; cdr3_length: 15; clone_size: .; cdr3_aa: CASSQVIHRGDEQYF; cdr3_nt: TGCGCCAGCAGCCAAGTAATTCACCGGGGGGACGAGCAGTACTTC
j_call: TRBJ2-1; d_call: TRBD2; v_call: TRBV6-4; cdr3_length: 17; clone_size: few; cdr3_aa: CASSDSLAGGGHNEQFF; cdr3_nt: TGTGCCAGCAGTGACTCACTAGCGGGAGGGGGCCACAATGAGCAGTTCTTC
j_call: TRBJ1-6; d_call: .; v_call: TRBV5-1; cdr3_length: 15; clone_size: .; cdr3_aa: CASSLVTDGNSPLHF; cdr3_nt: TGCGCCAGCAGCTTGGTGACTGATGGAAATTCACCCCTCCACTTT
j_call: TRBJ2-7; d_call: TRBD1; v_call: TRBV19; cdr3_length: 14; clone_size: .; cdr3_aa: CASSTQGSYYEQYF; cdr3_nt: TGTGCCAGTAGTACACAGGGGTCTTACTACGAGCAGTACTTC
j_call: TRBJ2-1; d_call: .; v_call: TRBV18; cdr3_length: 12; clone_size: .; cdr3_aa: CASSRRENEQFF; cdr3_nt: TGTGCCAGCTCCCGCAGGGAAAATGAGCAGTTCTTC
j_call: TRBJ2-5; d_call: TRBD2; v_call: TRBV2; cdr3_length: 14; clone_size: .; cdr3_aa: CASSLAVRQETQYF; cdr3_nt: TGTGCCAGCAGCCTAGCGGTCAGACAAGAGACCCAGTACTTC
j_call: TRBJ1-2; d_call: .; v_call: TRBV19; cdr3_length: 14; clone_size: .; cdr3_aa: CASSIALSNYGYTF; cdr3_nt: TGTGCCAGTAGTATAGCCCTATCTAACTATGGCTACACCTTC
j_call: TRBJ1-2; d_call: .; v_call: TRBV28; cdr3_length: 15; clone_size: .; cdr3_aa: CASSLLPSGRGGYTF; cdr3_nt: TGTGCCAGCAGTTTACTGCCTAGCGGGAGGGGGGGCTACACCTTC